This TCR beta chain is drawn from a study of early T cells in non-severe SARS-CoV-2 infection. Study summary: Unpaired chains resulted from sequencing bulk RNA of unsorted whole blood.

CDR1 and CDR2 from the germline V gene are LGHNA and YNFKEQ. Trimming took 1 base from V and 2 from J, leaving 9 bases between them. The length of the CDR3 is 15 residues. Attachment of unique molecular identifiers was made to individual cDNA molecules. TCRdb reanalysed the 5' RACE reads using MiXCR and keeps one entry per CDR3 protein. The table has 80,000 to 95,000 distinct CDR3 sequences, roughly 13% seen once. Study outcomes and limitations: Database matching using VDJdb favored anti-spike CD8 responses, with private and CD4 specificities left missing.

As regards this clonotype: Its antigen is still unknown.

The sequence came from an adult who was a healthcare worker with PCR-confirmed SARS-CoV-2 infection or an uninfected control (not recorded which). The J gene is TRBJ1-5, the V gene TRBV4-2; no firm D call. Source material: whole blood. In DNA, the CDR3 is TGTGCCAGCAGCCAAGTATCCGGGGGCAATCAGCCCCAGCATTTT. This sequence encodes CASSQVSGGNQPQHF.